The next 23 T cell receptor beta chains were all read from a single sample in a study of CD8 T cells in ankylosing spondylitis. General observations from the study: Ankylosing spondylitis blood seemed to carry a telltale TCR beta motif made of about 8 highly homologous variants.

For these TCRs, the target antigens are not known. TCRdb reprocessed the 5' RACE reads with MiXCR, giving one entry per CDR3 protein. The table has roughly 670,000 distinct CDR3 sequences, roughly 19% seen once. Sequencing was done on a sample of blood, either unsorted or a sorted T cell fraction (not recorded which). Receptors were obtained from a male donor with ankylosing spondylitis.

Concerning this clonotype: The junction and the germline gene differ at one end; a read error may be behind it. The chain employs TRBV4-3 and TRBJ2-5; 10 bases fit TRBD2. The CDR3 contains 17 residues. Looked up from germline, CDR1 is LGHNA and CDR2 is YSLEER. This CDR3 reads CARSQDTTSGTQETQYF. CDR3 nucleotide sequence: TGCGCCAGGAGCCAAGATACCACTAGCGGGACCCAAGAGACCCAGTACTTC.

V usage is TRBV4-1 and J usage is TRBJ1-6, with D uncertain. V was pared by 0 bases and J by 6 bases, with 9 bases between. The CDR3 length is 15 residues. Germline CDR1 and CDR2: MGHRA and YSYEKL. The CDR3 nucleotides read TGCGCCAGCAGCCAAGATCGGCTGCTTAATTCACCCCTCCACTTT. It is translated as CASSQDRLLNSPLHF.

This clonotype turned up a few times. The chain recombines TRBV15 with TRBJ1-5; TRBD1 matches 7 bases. V shed 5 bases, J shed 2 bases, and the junction held 6 bases outside the gene matches. The CDR3 runs 15 residues. CDR1 is LNHNV, CDR2 YYDKDF, per germline (reference sequence). CDR3 DNA: TGTGCCACCAGCGTAATCGGACAGGGCAATCAGCCCCAGCATTTT. This encodes CATSVIGQGNQPQHF.

There are many counts of this clonotype. The J gene is TRBJ2-2, the V gene TRBV10-2; D possibly corresponds to TRBD1 (5 bases). Trimming took 0 bases from V and 7 from J, leaving 24 bases between them. The CDR3 is 19 residues long. In germline, CDR1 is WSHSY, CDR2 SAAADI. The CDR3 spells CASSESGFDVVGDSGELFF. For the CDR3, the DNA is TGCGCCAGCAGTGAGTCGGGTTTTGATGTGGTCGGCGACAGCGGGGAGCTGTTTTTT.

Many counts were recorded for this clonotype. The chain recombines TRBV29-1 with TRBJ1-1; no clear D. Trimming cost V 3 bases and J 1 base, with 3 bases left between them. This CDR3 has 11 residues. The germline V gene has CDR1 SQVTM and CDR2 ANQGSEA. The CDR3 reads CSVDPNTEAFF. The CDR3, as DNA: TGCAGCGTTGACCCGAACACTGAAGCTTTCTTT.

A few counts support this clonotype. The chain uses TRBV10-2 and TRBJ2-7; 9 bases are shared with TRBD1. Germline trimming cut 6 bases from V and 4 bases from J; bases unmatched to any gene: 7. In germline, CDR1 is WSHSY, CDR2 SAAADI. The CDR3 loop spans 14 amino acids. CDR3 nucleotides: TGCGCCAGCAGCTATGACAGGGGGAAGTACGAGCAGTACTTC. It codes for CASSYDRGKYEQYF.

This clonotype was observed a handful of times. The chain links TRBV3-1 to TRBJ2-7; 8 nucleotides align to TRBD1. Germline lookup yields CDR1 LGHDT and CDR2 YNNKEL (reference sequence). Unmatched junction bases numbered 12, after V lost 5 bases and J lost 3 bases. The CDR3 covers 16 residues. Here the CDR3 reads CASSKRQGTRLYEQYF. In DNA form, the CDR3 reads TGTGCCAGCAGCAAACGACAGGGGACGCGACTCTACGAGCAGTACTTC.

This clonotype was observed at least ten times. The chain combines TRBV9 with TRBJ2-1, with D possibly being TRBD2 (6 bases). The germline V gene encodes CDR1 SGDLS and CDR2 YYNGEE. The V end lost 3 bases, the J end lost 10 bases, and 17 bases lay between the germline ends. CDR3 length: 14 residues. The CDR3 sequence: CASSERREMGEQFF. DNA of the CDR3: TGTGCCAGCAGCGAGAGACGGGAGATGGGGGAGCAGTTCTTC. Full variable domain (rest looked up from reference TRBV9 and TRBJ2-1): DSGVTQTPKHLITATGQRVTLRCSPRSGDLSVYWYQQSLDQGLQFLIQYYNGEERAKGNILERFSAQQFPDLHSELNLSSLELGDSALYFCASSERREMGEQFFGPGTRLTVL.

This clonotype was observed a handful of times. The chain carries TRBV12-3 or TRBV12-4 and TRBJ1-1; D is undetermined. The CDR3 extends over 12 amino acids. Trimming left V 6 bases short and J 3 bases short, with 8 bases between. The CDR3, as DNA: TGTGCCAGCAGACCAGATGACACTGAAGCTTTCTTT. Its translation is CASRPDDTEAFF.

This clonotype was seen a handful of times. This CDR3 reads CATLNRGDYEQYF. The CDR3 DNA sequence: TGTGCCACCCTAAACAGGGGGGACTACGAGCAGTACTTC. V is TRBV28 and J is TRBJ2-7; 8 bases agree with TRBD1. This CDR3 is built from 13 residues. Germline V lookup: CDR1 MDHEN, CDR2 SYDVKM. Trimming cost V 10 bases and J 3 bases; bases outside gene matches: 8.

This clonotype was seen a few times. The chain employs TRBV12-3 or TRBV12-4 and TRBJ2-6, with 7 bases identical to TRBD1. The CDR3 runs to 15 residues. With 5 bases clipped from V and 4 bases from J, the junction kept 5 bases outside the gene matches. CDR3 region: CASSRQGAGANVLTF. Written as DNA, the CDR3 is TGTGCCAGCAGTAGACAGGGTGCGGGGGCCAACGTCCTGACTTTC.

The chain joins TRBV3-1 to TRBJ1-6; D might be TRBD1 (5 bases). This CDR3 contains 14 residues. V lost 6 bases to trimming and J lost 7 bases, with 13 bases between them. Germline CDR1 and CDR2: LGHDT and YNNKEL (reference sequence). The CDR3 loop reads CASSLWGQNSPLHF. Written as DNA, the CDR3 is TGTGCCAGCAGTCTTTGGGGCCAAAATTCACCCCTCCACTTT.

The genes are TRBV25-1 and TRBJ2-5; unclear D gene. Trimming removed 0 bases from V and 3 bases from J, with 11 bases in between. The CDR3 sequence is 15 residues long. CDR1 and CDR2 from the germline V gene are MGHDK and SYGVNS. This chain's CDR3 is CASSEYNGGEETQYF. The CDR3 coding sequence is TGTGCCAGCAGTGAATATAACGGCGGAGAAGAGACCCAGTACTTC.

The chain has TRBV2 and TRBJ2-3; TRBD2 matches at 9 bases. With 2 bases clipped from V and 8 bases from J, the junction kept 14 bases outside the gene matches. CDR3 length equals 17 residues. CDR1 is SNHLY and CDR2 is FYNNEI in the germline V gene. DNA for the CDR3: TGTGCCAGCAGTGAATCGTCTAGCGGGACGACCGTCGGTACGCAGTATTTT. Translating gives CASSESSSGTTVGTQYF.

This clonotype showed up just a few times. This sequence joins TRBV6-1 and TRBJ2-7, with a weak D call TRBD1 (6 bases). The germline gives CDR1 MNHNS, CDR2 SASEGT. CDR3 length: 13 amino acids. The V gene lost 7 bases and the J gene lost 3 bases, with 13 bases spanning the gap. The DNA of the CDR3 is TGTGCCAGCACGAACAGGGACCTCTACGAGCAGTACTTC. This translates into CASTNRDLYEQYF.

The chain recombines TRBV5-6 with TRBJ2-1; TRBD2 aligns across 9 bases. Germline-derived CDR1 and CDR2 are SGHDT and YYEEEE. After removal of 4 bases from V and 1 base from J, the junction contained 6 bases not matched to a gene. The CDR3 sequence is 16 residues long. The CDR3 nucleotides are TGTGCCAGCAGCGAATTAGCGGGGGATTCCTACAATGAGCAGTTCTTC. It is translated as CASSELAGDSYNEQFF.

The chain joins TRBV28 to TRBJ2-7; D remains unclear. CDR3 length: 14 residues. The germline CDR1 and CDR2 sequences are MDHEN and SYDVKM. V shed 7 bases and J shed 0 bases, with 13 bases lying between them. DNA for the CDR3: TGTGCCAGCACTGGACCGGGCGTCTCCTACGAGCAGTACTTC. Encoded protein: CASTGPGVSYEQYF.

This clonotype was detected a few times. V and J are TRBV5-6 and TRBJ2-5, with 13 bases identical to TRBD2. CDR3 length: 15 residues. V dropped 2 bases and J dropped 7; count of bases not matched to a gene: 5. Germline V gene lookup returns CDR1 SGHDT and CDR2 YYEEEE. CDR3: CASSLRTSGSGTQYF. The CDR3 nucleotides are TGTGCCAGCAGCTTACGGACTAGCGGGAGTGGGACCCAGTACTTC.

This clonotype appeared once. The chain has TRBV6-1 and TRBJ2-2, with D possibly matching TRBD1 (5 bases). The CDR3 runs 14 residues. The V gene lost 8 bases and the J gene lost 4 bases, with 14 bases spanning the gap. Germline-derived CDR1 and CDR2 are MNHNS and SASEGT. The CDR3 region has the DNA TGTGCCAGCCAGGAAAGGGGTCTCACCGGGGAGCTGTTTTTT. Protein product: CASQERGLTGELFF.

This clonotype was seen only a few times. V usage is TRBV5-1 and J usage is TRBJ2-5; 7 nucleotides agree with TRBD2. V shed 0 bases and J 2 bases; nucleotides not matched to a gene: 4. Germline CDR1 reads SGHRS; CDR2 reads YFSETQ. CDR3 length: 15 amino acids. The CDR3, as DNA: TGCGCCAGCAGCTTGGATACTAGCGCACAAGAGACCCAGTACTTC. This gives the protein CASSLDTSAQETQYF.

The chain combines TRBV4-1 with TRBJ1-2; weak D call: TRBD1 (5 bases). This CDR3 comprises 18 residues. Trimming left V 2 bases short and J 3 bases short, with 22 bases between. The germline V gene has CDR1 MGHRA and CDR2 YSYEKL. The CDR3 is CASSQQVLGEGRDYGYTF. The CDR3 coding sequence is TGCGCCAGCAGCCAACAAGTCCTCGGTGAGGGGCGGGACTATGGCTACACCTTC.

The CDR3 sequence: CASSPWSDEQFF. DNA of the CDR3: TGTGCCAGCTCACCCTGGTCCGATGAGCAGTTCTTC. The chain links TRBV18 to TRBJ2-1; D gene unclear. This CDR3 has 12 amino acids. Germline values: CDR1 KGHSH, CDR2 LQKENI. Trimming stripped 3 bases from V and 8 bases from J, with 8 bases between.

The rearrangement links TRBV5-1 to TRBJ1-2; D possibly corresponds to TRBD1 (5 bases). The CDR3 is made up of 15 amino acids. Trimming removed 0 bases at V and 4 bases at J, with 13 bases between. Looked up from germline, CDR1 is SGHRS and CDR2 is YFSETQ. As DNA, the CDR3 is TGCGCCAGCAGCTTGGACGACAGCGCGTCCTATGGCTACACCTTC. This sequence encodes CASSLDDSASYGYTF.